This T cell receptor (beta chain) was identified during a study of cytomegalovirus exposure and HLA in healthy donors. The study ran its PCR with 60 Vbeta and 13 Jbeta primers. This table comes from immunoSEQ multiplex PCR, and its TCRdb copy is limited to in-frame clones, with some not included. The table shows roughly 120,000 clones, with approximately 78% occurring only once. The study, taken as a whole, reports: The study labeled roughly 160 TCR beta chains cytomegalovirus-associated. Among CMV-associated TCR beta chains, most appeared HLA-restricted in a later analysis.

With respect to this clone: Its cognate antigen is unknown.

The CDR3 contains 17 residues. V shed 5 bases, J shed 2 bases, and the junction held 13 bases outside the gene matches. Germline CDR1 reads MDHEN; CDR2 reads SYDVKM. The V gene is TRBV28, the J gene TRBJ2-7; 9 bases are a match to TRBD1. Sequencing input: PBMCs. The receptor's source is a man younger than 40 in good health and CMV-seropositive. In nucleotides, the CDR3 is TGTGCCAGCAGTGCCTCCCCTGGACAGGGGAAGACCTACGAGCAGTACGTC. Translation gives CASSASPGQGKTYEQYV.